What follows describes a single T cell receptor (beta chain). Its antigen remains unidentified. The sample is drawn from a study of shared clonotypes between healthy human individuals. TCRdb's table, derived via immunoSEQ multiplex PCR, lists solely in-frame clones and lacks some. The sample has approximately 1,500,000 clones; 95% to 99% are singletons. Study-wide findings and caveats: The sole specimen, blood, was sampled, and tissue repertoires likely differ.

The ends were cut back, 8 bases at V and 1 base at J, with 5 bases in the middle. Per the germline V gene, CDR1 is SNHLY and CDR2 is FYNNEI. This CDR3 is built from 11 residues. This chain links TRBV2 with TRBJ1-2; no definite D call. The sequence came from a man aged 30 to 39 in good health. What was sequenced was naive CD4+ T cells sorted from blood. Stated subset: CD45RA+ positively selected. The CDR3 region is CASSINYGYTF. The CDR3 bases are TGTGCCAGCTCAATTAACTATGGCTACACCTTC.